These 18 T cell receptor beta chains came from one sample sequenced in a study of blood T cell repertoires in COVID-19. Libraries were prepared by immunoSEQ multiplex PCR; TCRdb keeps only in-frame clonotypes and omits some of them. The data hold under 200,000 clones, with roughly 73% observed a single time. The sample comprised peripheral blood. The receptors come from a man aged 65 to 79 with acute or convalescent COVID-19.

The chain employs TRBV11-2 and TRBJ1-1, with a tentative D call TRBD1 (5 bases). Trimming pared 4 bases from V and 1 base from J, leaving 7 bases between. There are 13 residues in the CDR3. Germline V CDR1 and CDR2: SGHAT, FQNNGV. This chain's CDR3 is CASSSTGNTEAFF. CDR3 nucleotides: TGTGCCAGCAGCTCCACAGGGAACACTGAAGCTTTCTTT.

This clone was seen many times. J is TRBJ2-7 and V is TRBV7-9, with 10 bases aligning to TRBD1. V shed 0 bases, J shed 0 bases, and the junction held 2 bases outside the gene matches. Germline V gives CDR1 SEHNR, CDR2 FQNEAQ (reference sequence). The length of the CDR3 is 16 residues. The CDR3: CASSLATGGRSYEQYF. Written as DNA, the CDR3 is TGTGCCAGCAGCTTAGCGACAGGGGGCCGCTCCTACGAGCAGTACTTC.

The V and J genes are TRBV10-3 and TRBJ2-7; D is possibly TRBD1 (6 bases). The germline V gene encodes CDR1 ENHRY and CDR2 SYGVKD. The CDR3 totals 14 residues. V gave up 6 bases and J gave up 0 bases, with 12 bases separating them. The CDR3 bases are TGTGCCATCAGCCAGACAGGAAGCTCCTACGAGCAGTACTTC. Protein: CAISQTGSSYEQYF.

CDR3 residues: CASSQDIAGAWDEQYF. In DNA, the CDR3 is TGTGCCAGCAGCCAAGATATAGCAGGGGCCTGGGACGAGCAGTACTTC. The chain is built from TRBV3-1 (or the pseudogene TRBV3-2) and TRBJ2-7, with D possibly matching TRBD1 (6 bases). The CDR3 is 16 amino acids. CDR1 LGHDT and CDR2 YNNKEL come from the germline V gene (reference sequence). V shed 0 bases and J shed 5 bases, with 17 bases lying between them.

CDR3 residues: CASSPDRAATYNEQFF. CDR3 coding DNA: TGTGCCAGCAGCCCGGACAGGGCAGCCACCTACAATGAGCAGTTCTTC. The chain carries TRBV5-4 and TRBJ2-1; 8 bases map to TRBD1. CDR1 is SGHNT, CDR2 YYREEE, per germline (reference sequence). This CDR3 is built from 16 residues. V shed 4 bases and J 2 bases; nucleotides not matched to a gene: 8.

This rearrangement joins TRBV18 to TRBJ2-5, with TRBD2 matching over 9 bases. Germline values: CDR1 KGHSH, CDR2 LQKENI. Trimming at V came to 6 bases and at J to 1 base, leaving 6 bases not matched to a gene. CDR3 length equals 15 residues. CDR3 nucleotides: TGTGCCAGCTCCTTGCTAGCGGGAATCCAAGAGACCCAGTACTTC. This codes for CASSLLAGIQETQYF.

The chain combines TRBV11-2 with TRBJ2-2, with TRBD1 matching 9 bases. The CDR3 consists of 18 residues. With V trimmed by 5 bases and J by 1 base, 11 bases remained unmatched. CDR1 SGHAT and CDR2 FQNNGV come from the germline V gene. CDR3: CASSPLLRTGENTGELFF. CDR3 in DNA: TGTGCCAGCAGCCCACTCCTCCGGACAGGGGAGAACACCGGGGAGCTGTTTTTT.

CDR3 region: CSALDYPGQYF. CDR3 DNA sequence: TGCAGTGCCCTGGACTACCCAGGGCAGTACTTC. The rearrangement joins TRBV20-1 to TRBJ2-7; the D gene is possibly TRBD2 (6 bases). The CDR3 has 11 amino acids. Trimming pared 6 bases from V and 9 bases from J, leaving 15 bases between. The V gene's germline CDR1 is DFQATT and CDR2 SNEGSKA (reference sequence).

The V call is TRBV10-2, the J call TRBJ1-5, with a weak D call TRBD1 (6 bases). V was cut by 3 bases and J by 2 bases, with 17 bases left in between. Germline V CDR1 and CDR2: WSHSY, SAAADI. There are 17 residues in the CDR3. Written as DNA, the CDR3 is TGCGCCAGCAGTGACCAACAGGGAATTATAGGCAATCAGCCCCAGCATTTT. Amino acids: CASSDQQGIIGNQPQHF.

The CDR3 DNA sequence: TGTGCCACCAGCAGAGACGGACTTAACACCGGGGAGCTGTTTTTT. Its translation: CATSRDGLNTGELFF. The chain joins TRBV15 to TRBJ2-2, with D perhaps matching TRBD2 (5 bases). Trimming removed 0 bases at V and 2 bases at J, with 7 bases between. CDR3 length: 15 residues. Looked up from germline, CDR1 is LNHNV and CDR2 is YYDKDF (reference sequence).

The rearrangement uses TRBV18 and TRBJ2-7, with D possibly TRBD1 on 5 matching bases. Germline CDR1 is KGHSH and CDR2 is LQKENI. CDR3 length equals 18 residues. Trimming stripped 2 bases from V and 2 bases from J, with 22 bases between. The CDR3 spells CASSPRGRVRQGTYEQYF. As DNA, the CDR3 is TGTGCCAGCTCACCAAGGGGCAGGGTAAGGCAAGGAACCTACGAGCAGTACTTC.

This chain uses TRBV9 with TRBJ2-1, with a tentative D call TRBD2 (7 bases). This CDR3 has 16 amino acids. The V and J ends lost 4 bases and 3 bases respectively, with 17 bases between them. In germline, CDR1 is SGDLS, CDR2 YYNGEE. The CDR3 reads CASSPEGGLNYNEQFF. For the CDR3, the DNA is TGTGCCAGCAGCCCGGAGGGGGGGCTGAACTACAATGAGCAGTTCTTC.

In its sample, this clone is medium-sized. This sequence joins TRBV7-9 and TRBJ1-2; a possible D gene is TRBD1 (6 bases). V was pared by 1 base and J by 7 bases, with 13 bases between. The CDR3 is made up of 14 amino acids. The germline V gene has CDR1 SEHNR and CDR2 FQNEAQ (reference sequence). CDR3 coding DNA: TGTGCCAGCAGCTTAGGGGACACCCCTCGTGGCTACACCTTC. The encoded protein is CASSLGDTPRGYTF.

This clone appeared once. This chain uses TRBV14 with TRBJ1-1; D is uncertain. The CDR3 runs to 13 residues. The germline V and J ends were trimmed by 6 bases and 0 bases, with 8 bases remaining between them. Germline CDR1 reads SGHDN; CDR2 reads FVKESK. This CDR3 reads CASRLGMNTEAFF. CDR3 nucleotides: TGTGCCAGCAGACTGGGCATGAACACTGAAGCTTTCTTT.

The rearrangement joins TRBV5-1 to TRBJ1-1; TRBD1 matches 8 bases. The ends lost 0 bases at V and 8 bases at J; junction bases unmatched: 3. Germline V gene sequence: CDR1 SGHRS, CDR2 YFSETQ. CDR3 length equals 13 residues. The CDR3 loop reads CASSLARDREAFF. The DNA of the CDR3 is TGCGCCAGCAGCTTGGCTAGGGACAGGGAAGCTTTCTTT.

The V call is TRBV14, the J call TRBJ2-3; 10 positions agree with TRBD2. The trim removed 3 bases at V and 5 bases at J, leaving 8 bases unmatched. The CDR3 has 16 residues. Germline V gene lookup returns CDR1 SGHDN and CDR2 FVKESK. CDR3 DNA: TGTGCCAGCAGCCAGAAACTAGCGGGATTTGTAGATACGCAGTATTTT. Translation: CASSQKLAGFVDTQYF.

DNA for the CDR3: TGTGCCAGCTCACCACCGAGGGGACAGGGCTACGAGCAGTACTTC. Its protein product is CASSPPRGQGYEQYF. The J gene is TRBJ2-7, the V gene TRBV18; 9 bases line up with TRBD1. V dropped 0 bases and J dropped 3; count of bases not matched to a gene: 3. Germline lookup yields CDR1 KGHSH and CDR2 LQKENI. This CDR3 has 15 residues.

This clone has just one count. This rearrangement joins TRBV28 to TRBJ1-5, with D perhaps TRBD1 (6 bases). The CDR3 extends over 14 amino acids. CDR1 is MDHEN, CDR2 SYDVKM, per germline. Trimming took off 5 bases at V and 7 bases at J, with 15 bases between the two ends. This chain's CDR3 is CASSKGGGRQPQHF. In DNA, the CDR3 is TGTGCCAGCAGTAAGGGGGGGGGAAGGCAGCCCCAGCATTTT.